The present TCR beta chain was sequenced within a study of shared clonotypes between healthy human individuals. On the study more broadly: The cohort comprised a couple of women and three men. Their ages spanned 18 to 49 years.

Study results and limitations: Sequencing depth was predicted to influence how clonotypes are shared among donors. Only a few donors were included, so the genetic and exposure-history diversity represented was limited.

This clone has just one count. Its antigen is undetermined. The naive CD8 fraction comprised CD45RO-negative cells positively selected for CCR7 and excluded terminally differentiated effector memory CD45RA+ cells. Measured with immunoSEQ multiplex PCR; TCRdb has only the in-frame clones, and not every one. This sample has around 1.9 million clones, with around 95% found just once. V lost 0 bases and J 5 bases, leaving 10 bases between the germline ends. The germline CDR1 and CDR2 sequences are SGDLS and YYNGEE. The CDR3 contains 14 residues. This TCR came from a man between 18 and 29 years old in good health. Some clones in this sample may be carry-over from other donors' samples. The material sequenced was naive CD8+ T cells from PBMCs. This chain uses TRBV9 with TRBJ2-3; D is uncertain. CDR3 DNA: TGTGCCAGCAGCGTAGCAGATGGGGTAGATACGCAGTATTTT. Encoded protein: CASSVADGVDTQYF.